Listed below are T cell receptor beta chains from one sample, sequenced in a study of blood T cell repertoires in COVID-19. Data came from immunoSEQ multiplex PCR; TCRdb stores just in-frame clones and leaves some out. The sample gives about 200,000 clones, 88% of which show up once; 1.5% to 2% is in the top ten. Sequenced: peripheral blood. Every receptor here comes from a man between 18 and 29 years old with active or convalescent COVID-19. CDR3s include the opening cysteine and the closing phenylalanine or tryptophan. The D gene is left open where the match is weak. The size entry is marked missing in some rows and otherwise reads once, few, many or a size class.

V gene	J gene	CDR3 length	clone size	D gene	CDR3 protein	CDR3 DNA
TRBV4-1	TRBJ2-7	14	-	TRBD1	CASSQGQGAYEQYF	TGCGCCAGCAGCCAAGGACAGGGTGCATACGAGCAGTACTTC
TRBV7-2	TRBJ2-5	17	-	TRBD2	CASSSPLAGGTQETQYF	TGTGCCAGCAGCTCACCTCTAGCGGGAGGGACCCAAGAGACCCAGTACTTC
TRBV7-2	TRBJ1-2	16	-	TRBD1	CASSLWQGQGNNGYTF	TGTGCCAGCAGCTTATGGCAAGGACAGGGGAACAATGGCTACACCTTC
TRBV27	TRBJ1-4	14	-	TRBD1	CASSFSGGGEKLFF	TGTGCCAGCAGTTTTTCAGGGGGCGGTGAAAAACTGTTTTTT
TRBV12-3/TRBV12-4	TRBJ2-5	13	-	TRBD2	CASRTSEEETQYF	TGTGCCAGCAGGACTAGCGAGGAAGAGACCCAGTACTTC
TRBV15	TRBJ1-1	17	once	TRBD1	CATSRDFGDRGPTEAFF	TGTGCCACCAGCAGAGATTTCGGCGACAGGGGGCCCACTGAAGCTTTCTTT
TRBV5-5	TRBJ2-4	14	once	-	CASSPTGTPNIQYF	TGTGCCAGCAGTCCAACCGGGACACCGAACATTCAGTACTTC
TRBV7-9	TRBJ2-5	15	-	-	CASSLAGGSMETQYF	TGTGCCAGCAGCTTAGCGGGTGGTAGCATGGAGACCCAGTACTTC
TRBV7-9	TRBJ2-5	18	-	TRBD2	CASSPPGLAGGVTETQYF	TGTGCCAGCAGCCCGCCGGGACTAGCGGGGGGGGTCACAGAGACCCAGTACTTC
TRBV2	TRBJ1-2	13	-	TRBD1	CASIQDRGDGYTF	TGTGCCAGCATCCAGGACAGGGGGGATGGCTACACCTTC
TRBV6-5	TRBJ1-1	13	-	TRBD1	CAIDRGSNTEAFF	TGTGCCATCGACAGGGGATCGAACACTGAAGCTTTCTTT
TRBV7-3	TRBJ2-3	16	-	TRBD2	CASSPLLAGGSDTQYF	TGTGCCAGCAGCCCATTACTAGCGGGAGGGTCAGATACGCAGTATTTT
TRBV7-2	TRBJ1-6	16	-	-	CASSLTLRTVNSPLHF	TGTGCCAGCAGCTTAACCCTCAGGACAGTTAATTCACCCCTCCACTTT
TRBV19	TRBJ1-5	17	once	TRBD1	CASGKTGAAPFNQPQHF	TGTGCCAGTGGCAAGACAGGGGCCGCCCCCTTCAATCAGCCCCAGCATTTT
TRBV11-2	TRBJ2-1	15	once	-	CASSLSGMGYNEQFF	TGTGCCAGCAGCCTATCCGGGATGGGTTACAATGAGCAGTTCTTC
TRBV29-1	TRBJ2-3	14	-	-	CSVIDEHHTDTQYF	TGCAGCGTAATTGATGAACACCACACAGATACGCAGTATTTT
TRBV5-4	TRBJ2-1	15	-	TRBD1	CASSAGTGGYNEQFF	TGTGCCAGCAGCGCGGGGACAGGGGGCTACAATGAGCAGTTCTTC
TRBV5-1	TRBJ2-3	15	-	TRBD2	CASTQTSGTSDTQYF	TGCGCCAGCACCCAGACTAGCGGGACCTCAGATACGCAGTATTTT
TRBV6-5	TRBJ1-6	15	-	-	CASSYRRQKNSPLHF	TGTGCCAGCAGTTACAGGCGACAGAAAAATTCACCCCTCCACTTT
TRBV28	TRBJ2-7	15	-	TRBD2	CASSLTSGGLVKQYF	TGTGCCAGCAGTCTGACTAGCGGGGGACTAGTCAAGCAGTACTTC
TRBV2	TRBJ1-6	17	-	-	CASSESLGGPSDSPLHF	TGTGCCAGCAGTGAATCCCTGGGGGGGCCTTCCGATTCACCCCTCCACTTT
TRBV5-4	TRBJ2-1	15	-	TRBD2	CASSSRLAGGNEQFF	TGTGCCAGCAGCTCGAGACTAGCGGGAGGTAATGAGCAGTTCTTC
TRBV7-3	TRBJ2-3	13	-	-	CASSPPYTDTQYF	TGTGCCAGCAGCCCTCCCTATACAGATACGCAGTATTTT
TRBV4-1	TRBJ1-2	16	-	-	CASSQEGNSLFYGYTF	TGCGCCAGCAGCCAAGAGGGCAACAGCCTCTTCTATGGCTACACCTTC
TRBV9	TRBJ1-4	16	-	TRBD1	CASSARQGRPNEKLFF	TGTGCCAGCAGCGCCAGACAGGGTAGGCCTAATGAAAAACTGTTTTTT
TRBV5-8	TRBJ2-5	16	-	TRBD2	CASSLVLADYQETQYF	TGTGCCAGCAGCTTGGTACTAGCGGATTACCAAGAGACCCAGTACTTC
TRBV27	TRBJ1-4	15	-	-	CASSLFGITNEKLFF	TGTGCCAGCAGTTTATTCGGGATAACTAATGAAAAACTGTTTTTT
TRBV5-1	TRBJ2-2	13	-	-	CASSPGDTGELFF	TGCGCCAGCAGCCCCGGTGACACCGGGGAGCTGTTTTTT
TRBV5-1	TRBJ1-1	16	-	-	CASSLDVWGEGTEAFF	TGCGCCAGCAGCTTGGATGTCTGGGGAGAGGGCACTGAAGCTTTCTTT
TRBV7-9	TRBJ2-3	15	-	TRBD2	CASSLATSGTDTQYF	TGTGCCAGCAGCTTAGCCACTAGCGGCACAGATACGCAGTATTTT
TRBV6-5	TRBJ2-3	15	-	TRBD1	CASSYSTRGLDTQYF	TGTGCCAGCAGTTACTCGACCAGGGGGCTGGATACGCAGTATTTT
TRBV6-5	TRBJ2-1	14	-	TRBD2	CASSWRESYNEQFF	TGTGCCAGCAGTTGGCGGGAGAGCTACAATGAGCAGTTCTTC
TRBV6-5	TRBJ1-4	13	-	-	CASRPPADEKLFF	TGTGCCAGCCGCCCTCCGGCGGATGAAAAACTGTTTTTT
TRBV2	TRBJ2-7	10	-	-	CASSIYEQYF	TGTGCCAGCTCAATCTACGAGCAGTACTTC
TRBV18	TRBJ2-1	19	-	-	CASSPTGLEGEFTIYEQFF	TGTGCCAGCTCACCGACGGGTCTGGAAGGTGAGTTTACGATCTATGAGCAGTTCTTC
TRBV6-5	TRBJ1-1	15	-	-	CASSSPGQLNTEAFF	TGTGCCAGCAGTTCCCCAGGACAGTTGAACACTGAAGCTTTCTTT
TRBV10-3	TRBJ1-5	13	few	TRBD1	CAISDTGGQPQHF	TGTGCCATCAGTGACACAGGGGGACAGCCCCAGCATTTT
TRBV7-6	TRBJ2-1	17	-	TRBD2	CASSLLGAGGPGNEQFF	TGTGCCAGCAGCTTACTTGGGGCGGGGGGGCCCGGCAATGAGCAGTTCTTC
TRBV7-9	TRBJ2-7	17	-	TRBD1	CASSLVLGTDLRYEQYF	TGTGCCAGCAGCTTAGTGTTAGGGACAGACCTAAGGTACGAGCAGTACTTC
TRBV7-2	TRBJ2-5	15	-	TRBD2	CASSKGTSDMETQYF	TGTGCCAGCAGCAAAGGGACTAGCGATATGGAGACCCAGTACTTC
TRBV30	TRBJ2-1	14	-	TRBD2	CAWSVLGLAGGRFF	TGTGCCTGGAGTGTACTAGGACTAGCGGGGGGACGTTTCTTC
TRBV4-3	TRBJ2-1	15	-	TRBD2	CASSHTLAGSNEQFF	TGCGCCAGCAGCCACACACTAGCGGGATCGAATGAGCAGTTCTTC
TRBV18	TRBJ1-1	14	-	TRBD1	CASSLTGPIIEAFF	TGTGCCAGCTCACTGACAGGGCCTATAATTGAAGCTTTCTTT
TRBV2	TRBJ2-7	13	-	-	CASSRGMGYEQYF	TGTGCCAGCAGTAGGGGGATGGGGTACGAGCAGTACTTC
TRBV11-3	TRBJ2-1	12	-	-	CASSPEQGKQFF	TGTGCCAGCAGCCCAGAACAGGGTAAGCAGTTCTTC
TRBV7-6	TRBJ2-3	16	-	TRBD2	CASQEGGGAFLDTQYF	TGTGCCAGCCAAGAAGGCGGGGGGGCCTTTTTGGATACGCAGTATTTT
TRBV5-5	TRBJ2-7	16	-	-	CASTAFGGLGGYEQYF	TGTGCCAGCACCGCCTTTGGGGGACTGGGGGGCTACGAGCAGTACTTC
TRBV11-3	TRBJ2-1	12	-	-	CASSIDSDEQFF	TGTGCCAGCAGCATAGACTCCGATGAGCAGTTCTTC
TRBV15	TRBJ1-4	15	-	TRBD1	CATSRETGNTEKLFF	TGTGCCACCAGCAGGGAGACAGGGAATACTGAAAAACTGTTTTTT
TRBV9	TRBJ1-6	16	few	-	CASSPRPGSYNSPLHF	TGTGCCAGCAGCCCCCGTCCGGGCTCCTATAATTCACCCCTCCACTTT
TRBV7-3	TRBJ2-3	12	-	-	CASSLDTDTQYF	TGTGCCAGCAGCCTAGACACAGATACGCAGTATTTT
TRBV6-5	TRBJ2-1	13	-	-	CASSYTTSHEQFF	TGTGCCAGCAGTTACACAACTAGTCATGAGCAGTTCTTC
TRBV29-1	TRBJ1-2	11	once	-	CSARTDYGYTF	TGCAGCGCCAGGACAGACTATGGCTACACCTTC